The text below deals with one T cell receptor (beta chain). Its antigen is not identified. CDR1 and CDR2 from the germline V gene are SEHNR and FQNEAQ (reference sequence). V lost 4 bases and J lost 3, with 10 bases in between. The CDR3 is made up of 13 amino acids. Generated by immunoSEQ multiplex PCR, the TCRdb table keeps only in-frame clones and is missing some. Among more than 15,000 clones, more than 70% were seen once, and the ten largest hold about 34%. The data were obtained in a study of T cells in localized non-small cell lung cancer. Study findings and constraints: Longer overall survival was seen with higher T cell density measured in blood. One tumor region alone was sequenced, and heterogeneity therefore remains possible. Peak T cell clonality was found in uninvolved adjacent lung, exceeding tumor. Appearance in adjacent lung was seen for a median around 61 of the top 100 tumor clones.

The sample here was peripheral blood, taken before any cancer treatment. The source of this sequence is a male donor aged 60 or over with stage III lung adenocarcinoma. The chain is built from TRBV7-9 and TRBJ2-7, with D perhaps TRBD2 (6 bases). The CDR3 bases are TGTGCCAGCAGCTCATATAGCGGCTACGAGCAGTACTTC. It codes for CASSSYSGYEQYF.